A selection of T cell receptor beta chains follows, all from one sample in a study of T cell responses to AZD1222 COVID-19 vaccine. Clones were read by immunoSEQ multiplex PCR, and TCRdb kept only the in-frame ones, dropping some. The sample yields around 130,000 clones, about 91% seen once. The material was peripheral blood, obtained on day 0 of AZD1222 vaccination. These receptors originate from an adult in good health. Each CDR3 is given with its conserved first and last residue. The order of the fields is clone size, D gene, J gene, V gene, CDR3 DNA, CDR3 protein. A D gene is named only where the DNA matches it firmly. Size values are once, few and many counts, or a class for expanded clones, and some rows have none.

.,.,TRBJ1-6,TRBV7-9,TGTGCCAGCAGCTCGTGGGCGGTTAATTCACCCCTCCACTTT,CASSSWAVNSPLHF
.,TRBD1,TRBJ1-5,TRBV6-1,TGTGCCAGCAGTGAGCAGACAGGGGGCAATCAGCCCCAGCATTTT,CASSEQTGGNQPQHF
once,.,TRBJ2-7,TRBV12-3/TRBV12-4,TGTGCCAGCAGTTTGGGCCAGACCTACGAGCAGTACTTC,CASSLGQTYEQYF
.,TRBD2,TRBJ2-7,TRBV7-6,TGTGCCAGCAGCTTATGGGAGGGCCTTTCGTACGAGCAGTACTTC,CASSLWEGLSYEQYF
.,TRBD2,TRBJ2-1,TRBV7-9,TGTGCCAGCAGCGCAGCGGGGGGCCCCTACAATGAGCAGTTCTTC,CASSAAGGPYNEQFF
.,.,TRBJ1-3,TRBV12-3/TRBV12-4,TGTGCCAGCAGTTACCCAGAGGCCATATATTTT,CASSYPEAIYF
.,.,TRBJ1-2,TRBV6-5,TGTGCCAGCAGCGTGGACGGCCCTTACGGCTACACCTTC,CASSVDGPYGYTF
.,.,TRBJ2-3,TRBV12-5,TGTGCTAGTGGTTTGGGCCGGGACGGGGAGGTCGGCATCACAGATACGCAGTATTTT,CASGLGRDGEVGITDTQYF
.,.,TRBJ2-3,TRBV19,TGTGCCAGTAGTATCCCCGGGGCCCCAGATACGCAGTATTTT,CASSIPGAPDTQYF
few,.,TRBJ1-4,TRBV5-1,TGCGCCAGCACCACAGGGAGGGCAACTAATGAAAAACTGTTTTTT,CASTTGRATNEKLFF